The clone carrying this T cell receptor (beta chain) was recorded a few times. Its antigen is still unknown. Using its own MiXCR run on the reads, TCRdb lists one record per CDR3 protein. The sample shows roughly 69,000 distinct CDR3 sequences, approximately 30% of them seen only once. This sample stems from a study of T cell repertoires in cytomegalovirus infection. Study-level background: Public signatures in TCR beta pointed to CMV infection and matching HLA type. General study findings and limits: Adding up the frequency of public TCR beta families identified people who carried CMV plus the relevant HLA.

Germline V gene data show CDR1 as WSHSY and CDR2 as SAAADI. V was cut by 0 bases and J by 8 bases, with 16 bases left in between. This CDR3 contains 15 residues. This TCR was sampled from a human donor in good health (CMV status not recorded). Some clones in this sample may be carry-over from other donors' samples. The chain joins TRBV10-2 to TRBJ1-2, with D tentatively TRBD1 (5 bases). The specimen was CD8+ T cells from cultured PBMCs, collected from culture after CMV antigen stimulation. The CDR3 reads CASSESTSGTGGYTF. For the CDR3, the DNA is TGCGCCAGCAGTGAGTCCACGTCCGGGACGGGAGGCTACACCTTC.